The T cell receptor beta chain under discussion was sequenced for a study of blood T cells in healthy people across ages. Regarding the study as a whole: The diversity estimates, figures obtained from one million T cells, were considered underestimates.

Next came a second PCR, run for about 7 to 12 cycles, which used a sample-barcoded 5' primer along with a J-beta primer mix. TCRdb reprocessed the 5' RACE reads with MiXCR, giving one entry per CDR3 protein. Of roughly 700,000 distinct CDR3 sequences listed, approximately 31% were seen once; the top ten hold roughly 15%. Concerning this clonotype: Antigen specificity is unknown.

This CDR3 has 11 amino acids. The trim removed 6 bases at V and 9 bases at J, leaving 5 bases unmatched. CDR1 DFQATT and CDR2 SNEGSKA come from the germline V gene (reference sequence). Isolation per sample recovered at least 6 million PBMCs. Sequencing input: blood. The chain links TRBV20-1 to TRBJ2-5, with 9 bases aligning to TRBD1. The source is a woman older than 75 in good health. The CDR3 DNA reads as TGCAGTGCACACAGGGGGCAAGCCCAGTACTTC. It translates to CSAHRGQAQYF.